This note documents a single TCR beta chain sequence. The data stem from a study of blood T cell repertoires in COVID-19. Study in general: Material from acute and convalescent COVID-19 was sourced from the United States, Italy and Spain. Sample material is recorded as cDNA or gDNA derived from T cells, B-cell-depleted T cells, or PBMCs.

Per the study methods: Amplified reference gene primers provided the basis for estimating nucleated cell counts. Using immunoSEQ multiplex PCR, the repertoire was profiled, and TCRdb retains in-frame clones only, with some absent. D and trimming come from the DNA, and the V and J calls and clone size come from that table. The sample carries about 300,000 clones, around 90% recorded once. This CDR3 spans 16 amino acids. V dropped 1 base and J dropped 1 base, with 13 bases sitting between them. CDR1 LNHNV and CDR2 YYDKDF come from the germline V gene (reference sequence). The V gene is TRBV15, the J gene TRBJ2-5, with a tentative D call TRBD2 (6 bases). The source of this sequence is a man younger than 35 with active or convalescent COVID-19. Sequences were obtained from peripheral blood. The CDR3 here is CATSRGLGTSQETQYF. CDR3 sequence (DNA): TGTGCCACCAGCAGAGGCCTAGGGACTTCCCAAGAGACCCAGTACTTC. Full variable domain (outside the CDR3, taken from reference TRBV15 and TRBJ2-5): DAMVIQNPRYQVTQFGKPVTLSCSQTLNHNVMYWYQQKSSQAPKLLFHYYDKDFNNEADTPDNFQSRRPNTSFCFLDIRSPGLGDTAMYLCATSRGLGTSQETQYFGPGTRLLVL.